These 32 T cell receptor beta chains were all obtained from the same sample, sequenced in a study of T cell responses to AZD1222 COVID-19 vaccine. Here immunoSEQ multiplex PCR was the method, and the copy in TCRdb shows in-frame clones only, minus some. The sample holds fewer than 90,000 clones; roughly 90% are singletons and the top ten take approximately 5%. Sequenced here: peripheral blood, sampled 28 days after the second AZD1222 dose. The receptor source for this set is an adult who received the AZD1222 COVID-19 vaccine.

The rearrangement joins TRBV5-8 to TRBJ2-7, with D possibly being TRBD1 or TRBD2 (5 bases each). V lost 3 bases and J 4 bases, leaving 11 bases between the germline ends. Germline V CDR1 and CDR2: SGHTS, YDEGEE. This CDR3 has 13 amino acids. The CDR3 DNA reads TGTGCCAGCAGCTGGACGGGGCCTTACGAGCAGTACTTC. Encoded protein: CASSWTGPYEQYF.

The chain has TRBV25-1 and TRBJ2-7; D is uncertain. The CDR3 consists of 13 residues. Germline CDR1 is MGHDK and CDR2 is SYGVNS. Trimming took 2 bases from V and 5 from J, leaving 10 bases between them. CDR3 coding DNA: TGTGCCAGCAGTGAAAACAGTCTCAACGAGCAGTACTTC. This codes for CASSENSLNEQYF.

This CDR3 is CASSEAWAGANFNTEAFF. CDR3 in DNA: TGTGCCAGCAGTGAAGCTTGGGCAGGGGCGAATTTCAACACTGAAGCTTTCTTT. The chain carries TRBV2 and TRBJ1-1; D perhaps matches TRBD1 (6 bases). Germline CDR1 is SNHLY and CDR2 is FYNNEI. V was cut by 0 bases and J by 2 bases, with 19 bases left in between. This CDR3 contains 18 residues.

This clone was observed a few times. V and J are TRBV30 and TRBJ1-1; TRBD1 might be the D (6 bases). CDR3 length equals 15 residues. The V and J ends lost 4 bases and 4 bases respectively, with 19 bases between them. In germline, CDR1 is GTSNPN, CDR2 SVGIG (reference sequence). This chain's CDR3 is CAWNTRGSWATEAFF. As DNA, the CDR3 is TGTGCCTGGAATACTAGGGGGTCTTGGGCCACTGAAGCTTTCTTT.

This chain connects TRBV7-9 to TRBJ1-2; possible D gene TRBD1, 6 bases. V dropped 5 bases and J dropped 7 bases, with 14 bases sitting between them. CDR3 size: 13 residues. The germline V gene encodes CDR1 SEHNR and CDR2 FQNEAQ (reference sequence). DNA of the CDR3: TGTGCCAGCAGCCTAGGGGGAGGGAGTGGCTACACCTTC. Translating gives CASSLGGGSGYTF.

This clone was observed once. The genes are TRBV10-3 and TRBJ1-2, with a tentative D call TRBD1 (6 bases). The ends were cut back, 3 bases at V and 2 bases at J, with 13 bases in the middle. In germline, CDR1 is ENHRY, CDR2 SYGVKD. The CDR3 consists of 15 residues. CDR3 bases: TGTGCCATCAGTGACCTGCGGACAGCCAACTATGGCTACACCTTC. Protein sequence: CAISDLRTANYGYTF.

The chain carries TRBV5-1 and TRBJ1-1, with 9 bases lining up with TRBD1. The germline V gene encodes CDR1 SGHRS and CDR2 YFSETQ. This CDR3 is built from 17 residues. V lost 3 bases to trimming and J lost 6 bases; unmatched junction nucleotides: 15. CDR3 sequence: CASSSMGQGMGLAEAFF. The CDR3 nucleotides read TGCGCCAGCAGCTCTATGGGACAGGGTATGGGGCTCGCTGAAGCTTTCTTT.

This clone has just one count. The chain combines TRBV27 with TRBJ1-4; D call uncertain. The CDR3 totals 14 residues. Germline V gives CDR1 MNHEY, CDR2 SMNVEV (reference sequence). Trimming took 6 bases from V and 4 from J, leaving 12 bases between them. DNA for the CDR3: TGTGCCAGCAGACGGGAAGTGGGTAATGAAAAACTGTTTTTT. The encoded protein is CASRREVGNEKLFF.

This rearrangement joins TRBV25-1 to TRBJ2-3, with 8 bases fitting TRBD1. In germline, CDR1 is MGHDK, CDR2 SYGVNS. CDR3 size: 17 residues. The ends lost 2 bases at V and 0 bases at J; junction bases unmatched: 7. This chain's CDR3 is CASSERLTGVSTDTQYF. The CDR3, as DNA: TGTGCCAGCAGTGAACGATTGACAGGGGTTAGCACAGATACGCAGTATTTT.

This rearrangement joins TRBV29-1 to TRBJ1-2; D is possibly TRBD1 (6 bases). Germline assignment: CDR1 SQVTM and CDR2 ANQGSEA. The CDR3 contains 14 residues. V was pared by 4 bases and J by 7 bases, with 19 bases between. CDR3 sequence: CSVAQTGFGSGYTF. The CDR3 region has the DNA TGCAGCGTTGCACAAACAGGGTTTGGTTCTGGCTACACCTTC. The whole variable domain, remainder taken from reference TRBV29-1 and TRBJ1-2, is SAVISQKPSRDICQRGTSLTIQCQVDSQVTMMFWYRQQPGQSLTLIATANQGSEATYESGFVIDKFPISRPNLTFSTLTVSNMSPEDSSIYLCSVAQTGFGSGYTFGSGTRLTVV.

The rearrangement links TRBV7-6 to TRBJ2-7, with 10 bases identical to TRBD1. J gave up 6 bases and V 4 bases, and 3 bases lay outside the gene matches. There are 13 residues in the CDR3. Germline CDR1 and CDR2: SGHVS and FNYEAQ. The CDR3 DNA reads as TGTGCCAGCAGCTCCCGGGACAGGGGCGAGCAGTACTTC. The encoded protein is CASSSRDRGEQYF.

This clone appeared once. CDR3 residues: CASGTGDRIQYF. The CDR3 coding sequence is TGTGCCAGTGGGACAGGGGATAGGATTCAGTACTTC. The gene calls are TRBV11-1 and TRBJ2-4, with 10 bases aligning to TRBD1. Germline loops: CDR1 SGHAT, CDR2 FQDESV (reference sequence). CDR3 length: 12 amino acids. V gave up 9 bases and J gave up 10 bases; unmatched junction bases: 6.

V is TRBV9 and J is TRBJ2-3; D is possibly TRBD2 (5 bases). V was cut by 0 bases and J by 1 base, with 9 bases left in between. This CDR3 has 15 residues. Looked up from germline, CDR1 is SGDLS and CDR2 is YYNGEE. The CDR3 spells CASSVGLLRTDTQYF. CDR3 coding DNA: TGTGCCAGCAGCGTAGGACTACTCCGCACAGATACGCAGTATTTT.

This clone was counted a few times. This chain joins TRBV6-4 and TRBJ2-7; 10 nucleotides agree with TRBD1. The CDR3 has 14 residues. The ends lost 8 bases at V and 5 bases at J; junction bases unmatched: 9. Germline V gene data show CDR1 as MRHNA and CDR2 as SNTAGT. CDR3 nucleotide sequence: TGTGCCAGCGGGGACCGGGACAGGGGCCACGAGCAGTACTTC. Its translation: CASGDRDRGHEQYF.

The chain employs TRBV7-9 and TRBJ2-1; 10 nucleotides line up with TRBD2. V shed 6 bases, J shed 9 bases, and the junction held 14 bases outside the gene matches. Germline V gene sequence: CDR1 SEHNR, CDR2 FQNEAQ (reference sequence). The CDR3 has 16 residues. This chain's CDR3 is CASRWSSGGPGPEQFF. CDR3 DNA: TGTGCCAGCAGGTGGAGTAGCGGGGGGCCGGGCCCTGAGCAGTTCTTC.

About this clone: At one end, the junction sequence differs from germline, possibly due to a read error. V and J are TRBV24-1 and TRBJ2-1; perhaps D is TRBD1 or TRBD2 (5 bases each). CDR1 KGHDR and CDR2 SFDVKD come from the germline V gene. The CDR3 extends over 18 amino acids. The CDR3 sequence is CATSDLPIGTERQNEQFF. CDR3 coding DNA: TGTGCCACCAGTGATTTGCCCATAGGGACGGAAAGGCAGAATGAGCAATTCTTC.

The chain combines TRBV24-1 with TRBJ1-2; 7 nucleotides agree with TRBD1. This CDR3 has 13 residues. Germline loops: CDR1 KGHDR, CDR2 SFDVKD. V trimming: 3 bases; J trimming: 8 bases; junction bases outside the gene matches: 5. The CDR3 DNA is TGTGCCACCAGTGATCACAGGGGTGGAGGCTACACCTTC. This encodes CATSDHRGGGYTF.

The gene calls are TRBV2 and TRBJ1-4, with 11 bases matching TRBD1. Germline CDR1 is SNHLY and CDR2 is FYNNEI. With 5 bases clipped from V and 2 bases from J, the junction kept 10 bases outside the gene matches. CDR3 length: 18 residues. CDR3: CASSTRTGGTLTNEKLFF. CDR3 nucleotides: TGTGCCAGCAGTACCCGGACAGGGGGCACGTTGACTAATGAAAAACTGTTTTTT.

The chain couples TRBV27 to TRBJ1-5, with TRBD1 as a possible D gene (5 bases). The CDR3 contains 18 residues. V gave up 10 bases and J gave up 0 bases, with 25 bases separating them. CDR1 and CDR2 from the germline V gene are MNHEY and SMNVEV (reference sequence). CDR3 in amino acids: CATSVKPPGATSNQPQHF. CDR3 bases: TGTGCCACTTCGGTAAAACCCCCCGGGGCGACTAGCAATCAGCCCCAGCATTTT.

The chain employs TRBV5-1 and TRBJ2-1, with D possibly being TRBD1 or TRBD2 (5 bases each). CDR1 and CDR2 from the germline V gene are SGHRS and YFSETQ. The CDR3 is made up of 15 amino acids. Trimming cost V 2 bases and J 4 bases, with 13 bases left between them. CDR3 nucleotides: TGCGCCAGCAGCTTCCGGGACCACTTATACAATGAGCAGTTCTTC. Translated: CASSFRDHLYNEQFF. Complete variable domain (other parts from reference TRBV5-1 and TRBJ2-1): KAGVTQTPRYLIKTRGQQVTLSCSPISGHRSVSWYQQTPGQGLQFLFEYFSETQRNKGNFPGRFSGRQFSNSRSEMNVSTLELGDSALYLCASSFRDHLYNEQFFGPGTRLTVL.

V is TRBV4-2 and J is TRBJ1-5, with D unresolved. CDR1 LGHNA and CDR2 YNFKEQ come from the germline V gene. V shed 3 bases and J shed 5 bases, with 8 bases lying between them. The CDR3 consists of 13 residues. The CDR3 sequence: CASSHRFDQPQHF. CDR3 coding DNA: TGTGCCAGCAGCCATCGTTTCGATCAGCCCCAGCATTTT.

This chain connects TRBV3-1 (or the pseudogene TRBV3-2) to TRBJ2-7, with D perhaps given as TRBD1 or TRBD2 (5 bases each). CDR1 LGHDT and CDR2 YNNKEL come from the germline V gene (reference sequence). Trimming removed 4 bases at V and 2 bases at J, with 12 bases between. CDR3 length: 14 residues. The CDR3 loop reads CASSRGTQPYEQYF. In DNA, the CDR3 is TGTGCCAGCAGCCGAGGGACCCAGCCCTACGAGCAGTACTTC.

CDR3 sequence reads: CASSRLAGGPGELFF. The CDR3 coding sequence is TGTGCCAGCAGCAGACTAGCGGGGGGGCCCGGGGAGCTGTTTTTT. This chain joins TRBV5-4 and TRBJ2-2; 14 positions agree with TRBD2. CDR1 is SGHNT and CDR2 is YYREEE in the germline V gene (reference sequence). V dropped 4 bases and J dropped 6; count of bases not matched to a gene: 2. CDR3 size: 15 residues.

CDR3 in amino acids: CASSTGTPLKQYF. DNA of the CDR3: TGTGCCAGCAGTACCGGGACTCCTCTTAAGCAGTATTTT. The V and J genes are TRBV6-5 and TRBJ2-3; tentatively, D is TRBD2 (6 bases). V was trimmed by 5 bases and J by 11 bases, leaving 17 bases between them. Germline loops: CDR1 MNHEY, CDR2 SVGAGI. The length of the CDR3 is 13 residues.

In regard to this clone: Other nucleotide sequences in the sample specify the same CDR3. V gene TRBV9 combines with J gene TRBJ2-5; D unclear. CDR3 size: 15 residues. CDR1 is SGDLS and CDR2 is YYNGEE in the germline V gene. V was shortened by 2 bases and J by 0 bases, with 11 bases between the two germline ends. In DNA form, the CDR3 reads TGTGCCAGCAGCGTGGCACCAGGCGACCAAGAGACCCAGTACTTC. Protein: CASSVAPGDQETQYF.

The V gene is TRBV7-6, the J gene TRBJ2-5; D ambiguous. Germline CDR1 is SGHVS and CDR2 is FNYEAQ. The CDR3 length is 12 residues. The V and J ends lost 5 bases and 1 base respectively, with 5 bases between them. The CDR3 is CASSVTQETQYF. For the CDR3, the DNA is TGTGCCAGCAGCGTAACCCAAGAGACCCAGTACTTC.

The CDR3 reads CASSSGGYTEAFF. The CDR3 coding sequence is TGTGCCAGCAGTTCAGGGGGCTACACTGAAGCTTTCTTT. The J gene is TRBJ1-1, the V gene TRBV6-2 or TRBV6-3; 8 bases align to TRBD1. The length of the CDR3 is 13 residues. J lost 3 bases, V lost 4 bases, and 1 base had no gene match. From germline, CDR1 is MNHEY and CDR2 SVGEGT.

The CDR3 loop is CASSETVGTGYQPQHF. DNA for the CDR3: TGTGCCAGCAGTGAAACAGTGGGGACAGGGTATCAGCCCCAGCATTTT. This chain joins TRBV6-1 and TRBJ1-5; TRBD1 agrees at 9 bases. The germline V gene encodes CDR1 MNHNS and CDR2 SASEGT. After removal of 2 bases from V and 5 bases from J, the junction contained 7 bases not matched to a gene. The CDR3 length is 16 residues.

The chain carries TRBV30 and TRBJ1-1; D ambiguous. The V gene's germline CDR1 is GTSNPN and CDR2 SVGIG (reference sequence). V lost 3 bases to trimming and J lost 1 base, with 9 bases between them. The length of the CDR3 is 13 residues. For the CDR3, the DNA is TGTGCCTGGAGAGTCTTGGGGAACACTGAAGCTTTCTTT. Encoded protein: CAWRVLGNTEAFF.

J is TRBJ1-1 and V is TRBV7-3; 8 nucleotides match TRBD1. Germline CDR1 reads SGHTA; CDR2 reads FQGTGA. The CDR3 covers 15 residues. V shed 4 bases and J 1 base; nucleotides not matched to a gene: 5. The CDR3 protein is CASSSGTGSNTEAFF. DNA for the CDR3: TGTGCCAGCAGCTCCGGGACAGGATCGAACACTGAAGCTTTCTTT. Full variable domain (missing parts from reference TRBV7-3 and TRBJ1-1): GAGVSQTPSNKVTEKGKYVELRCDPISGHTALYWYRQSLGQGPEFLIYFQGTGAADDSGLPNDRFFAVRPEGSVSTLKIQRTERGDSAVYLCASSSGTGSNTEAFFGQGTRLTVV.

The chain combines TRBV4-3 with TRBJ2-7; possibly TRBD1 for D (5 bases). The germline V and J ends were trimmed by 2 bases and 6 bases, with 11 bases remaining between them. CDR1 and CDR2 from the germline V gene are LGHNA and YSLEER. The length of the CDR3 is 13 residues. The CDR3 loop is CASSQTGISEQYF. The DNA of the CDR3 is TGCGCCAGCAGCCAAACAGGTATTAGCGAGCAGTACTTC.

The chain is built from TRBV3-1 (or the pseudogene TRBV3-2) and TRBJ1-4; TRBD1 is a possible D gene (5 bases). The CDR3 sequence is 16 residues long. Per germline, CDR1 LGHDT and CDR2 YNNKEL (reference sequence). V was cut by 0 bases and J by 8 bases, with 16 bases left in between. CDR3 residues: CASSQDWAGRGEKLFF. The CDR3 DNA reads TGTGCCAGCAGCCAAGATTGGGCAGGGAGAGGGGAAAAACTGTTTTTT.